This T cell receptor (beta chain) was sequenced for a study of blood T cells in healthy people across ages. This CDR3 has 15 amino acids. The V end was cut by 3 bases, the J end by 6 bases, with 15 bases between. The second PCR ran roughly 6 to 12 cycles with a sample-barcoded 5' primer and J-beta primers. TCRdb called the 5' RACE reads again in MiXCR, with one record for every CDR3 protein. The sample yields around 1.5 million distinct CDR3 sequences, approximately 59% seen once. The clonotype comes from a man younger than 30 in good health. V usage is TRBV12-3 or TRBV12-4 and J usage is TRBJ2-1; D is unclear. The sample consisted of blood. The CDR3 DNA reads as TGTGCCAGCAGTTTCAAAGGTGGGCTAGTCAATGAGCAGTTCTTC. Translation gives CASSFKGGLVNEQFF.